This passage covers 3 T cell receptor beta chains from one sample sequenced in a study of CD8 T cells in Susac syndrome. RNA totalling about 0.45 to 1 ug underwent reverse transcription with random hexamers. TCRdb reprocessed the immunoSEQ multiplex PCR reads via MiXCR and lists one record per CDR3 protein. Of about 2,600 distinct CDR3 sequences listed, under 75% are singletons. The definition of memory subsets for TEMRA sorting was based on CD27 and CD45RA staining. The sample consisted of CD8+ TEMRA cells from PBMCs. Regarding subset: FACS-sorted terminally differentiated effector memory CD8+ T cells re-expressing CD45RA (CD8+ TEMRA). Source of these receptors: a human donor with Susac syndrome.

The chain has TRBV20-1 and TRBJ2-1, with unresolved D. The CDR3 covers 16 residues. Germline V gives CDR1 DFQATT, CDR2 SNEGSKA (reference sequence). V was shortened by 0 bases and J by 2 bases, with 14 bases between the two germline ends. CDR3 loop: CSARDIGGSAYNEQFF. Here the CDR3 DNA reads TGCAGTGCTAGAGATATCGGCGGCAGCGCCTACAATGAGCAGTTCTTC.

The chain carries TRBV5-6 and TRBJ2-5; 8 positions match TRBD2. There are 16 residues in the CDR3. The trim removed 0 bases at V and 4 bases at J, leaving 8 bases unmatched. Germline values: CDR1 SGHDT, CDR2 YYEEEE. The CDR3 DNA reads TGTGCCAGCAGCTTGGAGGCGGGGGGCTCAGGAGAGACCCAGTACTTC. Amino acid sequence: CASSLEAGGSGETQYF.

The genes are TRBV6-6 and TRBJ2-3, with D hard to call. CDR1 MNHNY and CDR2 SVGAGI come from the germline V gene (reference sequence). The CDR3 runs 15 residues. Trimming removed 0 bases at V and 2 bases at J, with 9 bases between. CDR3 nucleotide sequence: TGTGCCAGCAGTTACTCAGCGCAGGCCACAGATACGCAGTATTTT. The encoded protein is CASSYSAQATDTQYF.